This T cell receptor beta chain originates from a study of T cells in Graves' hyperthyroidism and ophthalmopathy. Study-wide context: Peripheral blood samples were taken at initial diagnosis, prior to any treatment.

RNA transcripts yielded amplified TCR beta CDR3 regions. First-round RT-PCR with HTBI primers amplified the TCR CDR3 region. In TCRdb, the multiplex PCR reads were re-called with MiXCR into one record per CDR3 protein. The sample consists of 600,000 to 700,000 distinct CDR3 sequences, roughly 14% of them appearing once. Investigators excluded patients with uncontrolled infection, other autoimmune disease, pregnancy or lactation. V shed 0 bases and J 0 bases; nucleotides not matched to a gene: 1. Germline lookup yields CDR1 LGHNA and CDR2 YNFKEQ. The CDR3 extends over 15 amino acids. The sequence was obtained from a woman in her forties with Graves' ophthalmopathy. This chain connects TRBV4-2 to TRBJ1-1; 7 bases are shared with TRBD1. The sequencing sample was made of blood. The CDR3 protein is CASSQEGTVNTEAFF. The CDR3 DNA reads TGTGCCAGCAGCCAAGAGGGGACAGTGAACACTGAAGCTTTCTTT.